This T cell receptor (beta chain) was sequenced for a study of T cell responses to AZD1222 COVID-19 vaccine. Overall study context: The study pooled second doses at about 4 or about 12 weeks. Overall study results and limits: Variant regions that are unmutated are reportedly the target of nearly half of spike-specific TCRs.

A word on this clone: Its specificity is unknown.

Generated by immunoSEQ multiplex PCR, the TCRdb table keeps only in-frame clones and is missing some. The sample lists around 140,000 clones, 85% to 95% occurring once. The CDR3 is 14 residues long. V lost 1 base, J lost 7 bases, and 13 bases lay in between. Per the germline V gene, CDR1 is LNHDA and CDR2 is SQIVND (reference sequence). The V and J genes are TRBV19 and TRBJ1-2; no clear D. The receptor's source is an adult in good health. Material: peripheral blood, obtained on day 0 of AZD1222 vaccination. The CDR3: CASSIVKGRVGYTF. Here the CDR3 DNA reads TGTGCCAGTAGTATAGTAAAGGGCCGGGTTGGCTACACCTTC. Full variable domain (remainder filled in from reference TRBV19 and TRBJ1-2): DGGITQSPKYLFRKEGQNVTLSCEQNLNHDAMYWYRQDPGQGLRLIYYSQIVNDFQKGDIAEGYSVSREKKESFPLTVTSAQKNPTAFYLCASSIVKGRVGYTFGSGTRLTVV.